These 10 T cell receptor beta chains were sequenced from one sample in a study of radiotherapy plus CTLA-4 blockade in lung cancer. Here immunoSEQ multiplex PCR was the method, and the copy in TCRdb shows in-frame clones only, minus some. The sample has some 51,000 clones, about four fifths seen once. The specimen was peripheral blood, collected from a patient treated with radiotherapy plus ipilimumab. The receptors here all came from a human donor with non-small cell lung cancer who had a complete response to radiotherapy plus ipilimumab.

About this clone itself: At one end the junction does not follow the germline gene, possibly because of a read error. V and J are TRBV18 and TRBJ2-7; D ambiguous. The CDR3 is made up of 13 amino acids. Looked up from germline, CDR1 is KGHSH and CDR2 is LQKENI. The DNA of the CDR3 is TGTACCAGCTCACCAACAGCCTCTGGCGAGCAGTACTTC. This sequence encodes CTSSPTASGEQYF.

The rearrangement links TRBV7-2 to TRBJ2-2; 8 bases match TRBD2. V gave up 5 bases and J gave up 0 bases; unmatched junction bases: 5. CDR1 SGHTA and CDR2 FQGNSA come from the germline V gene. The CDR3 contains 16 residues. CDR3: CASSVLSGTNTGELFF. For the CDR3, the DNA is TGTGCCAGCAGCGTGCTTAGCGGGACGAACACCGGGGAGCTGTTTTTT.

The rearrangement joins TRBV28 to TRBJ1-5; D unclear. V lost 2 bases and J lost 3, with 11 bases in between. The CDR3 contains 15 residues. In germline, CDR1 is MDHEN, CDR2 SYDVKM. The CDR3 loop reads CASSLLSVPNQPQHF. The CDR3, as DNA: TGTGCCAGCAGTTTACTTTCAGTCCCCAATCAGCCCCAGCATTTT.

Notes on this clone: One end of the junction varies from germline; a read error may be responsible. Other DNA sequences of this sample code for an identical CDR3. CDR3 loop: CATSRGLGDSNQPQHF. CDR3 coding DNA: TGTGCCACTAGCAGAGGTCTGGGAGATAGCAATCAGCCCCAGCATTTT. The chain combines TRBV15 with TRBJ1-5; the D is unclear. This CDR3 has 16 residues. Germline lookup yields CDR1 LNHNV and CDR2 YYDKDF (reference sequence).

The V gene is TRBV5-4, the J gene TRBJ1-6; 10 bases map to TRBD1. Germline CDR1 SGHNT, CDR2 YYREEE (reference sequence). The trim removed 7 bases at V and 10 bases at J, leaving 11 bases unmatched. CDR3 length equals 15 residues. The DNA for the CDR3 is TGTGCCAGCGGACACACCGGGACAGGGGTCTCACCCCTCCACTTT. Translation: CASGHTGTGVSPLHF.

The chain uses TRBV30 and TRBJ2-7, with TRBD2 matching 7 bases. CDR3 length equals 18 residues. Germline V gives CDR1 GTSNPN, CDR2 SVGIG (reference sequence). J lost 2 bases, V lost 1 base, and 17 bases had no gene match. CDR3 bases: TGTGCCTGGAGTGAGGGTCGGGGGGTATTTGGGGGGACCTACGAGCAGTACTTC. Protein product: CAWSEGRGVFGGTYEQYF.

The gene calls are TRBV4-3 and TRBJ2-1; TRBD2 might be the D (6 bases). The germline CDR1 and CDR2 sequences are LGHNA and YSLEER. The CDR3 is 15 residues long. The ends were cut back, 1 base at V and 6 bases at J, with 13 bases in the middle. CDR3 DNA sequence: TGCGCCAGCAGCCAAGGGACTACTAGGTCCAATGAGCAGTTCTTC. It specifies CASSQGTTRSNEQFF.

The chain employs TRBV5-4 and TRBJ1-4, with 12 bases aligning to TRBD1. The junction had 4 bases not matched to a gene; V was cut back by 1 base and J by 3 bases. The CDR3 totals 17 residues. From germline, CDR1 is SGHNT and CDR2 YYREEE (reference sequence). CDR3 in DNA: TGTGCCAGCAGCTTGTGGGACAGGGGGCTTGCTAATGAAAAACTGTTTTTT. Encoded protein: CASSLWDRGLANEKLFF.

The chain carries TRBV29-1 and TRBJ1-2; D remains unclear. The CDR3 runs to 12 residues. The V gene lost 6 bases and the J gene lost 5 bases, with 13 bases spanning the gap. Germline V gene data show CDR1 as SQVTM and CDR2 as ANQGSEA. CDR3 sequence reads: CSVELGGYGYTF. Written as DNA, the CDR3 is TGCAGCGTCGAACTGGGAGGGTATGGCTACACCTTC.

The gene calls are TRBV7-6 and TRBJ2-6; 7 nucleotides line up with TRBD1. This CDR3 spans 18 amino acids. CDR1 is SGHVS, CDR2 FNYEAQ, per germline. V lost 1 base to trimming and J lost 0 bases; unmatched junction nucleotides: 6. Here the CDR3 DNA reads TGTGCCAGCAGCTTAGAGGGGGCAGGGGGCTCTGGGGCCAACGTCCTGACTTTC. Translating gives CASSLEGAGGSGANVLTF.